This entry lists 7 T cell receptor beta chains sequenced from one sample in a study of T cells in Graves' hyperthyroidism and ophthalmopathy. It was RNA transcripts that yielded the amplified TCR beta CDR3 regions. A set of HTBI primers served as the primers for a first-round RT-PCR of the TCR CDR3. TCRdb reanalysed the multiplex PCR reads using MiXCR and keeps one entry per CDR3 protein. The sample records around 300,000 distinct CDR3 sequences, 20% to 25% being singletons. Sequenced material: blood. Every receptor here comes from a man aged 25-40 years with Graves' ophthalmopathy.

The chain couples TRBV27 to TRBJ2-7; D is possibly TRBD2 (6 bases). The CDR3 length is 14 residues. Per germline, CDR1 MNHEY and CDR2 SMNVEV (reference sequence). V was pared by 4 bases and J by 4 bases, with 14 bases between. CDR3 DNA sequence: TGTGCCAGCAGTTGGGGGAGGAGCTCTTACGAGCAGTACTTC. This encodes CASSWGRSSYEQYF.

The V gene is TRBV19, the J gene TRBJ2-2; TRBD1 agrees at 10 bases. Germline V CDR1 and CDR2: LNHDA, SQIVND (reference sequence). J lost 4 bases, V lost 7 bases, and 12 bases had no gene match. There are 17 residues in the CDR3. CDR3 DNA sequence: TGTGCCAGTACCGGGGTTTCTTGGACAGGGGGCACCGGGGAGCTGTTTTTT. Its protein product is CASTGVSWTGGTGELFF.

This chain connects TRBV7-2 to TRBJ2-7, with TRBD2 matching over 10 bases. J gave up 7 bases and V 3 bases, and 9 bases lay outside the gene matches. The CDR3 is 15 residues long. Germline assignment: CDR1 SGHTA and CDR2 FQGNSA. Written as DNA, the CDR3 is TGTGCCAGCAGCTTTAGCGGGAGGTCCCGTGAGGAGCAGTACTTC. Translating it yields CASSFSGRSREEQYF. Variable domain in full (rest from reference TRBV7-2 and TRBJ2-7): GAGVSQSPSNKVTEKGKDVELRCDPISGHTALYWYRQSLGQGLEFLIYFQGNSAPDKSGLPSDRFSAERTGGSVSTLTIQRTQQEDSAVYLCASSFSGRSREEQYFGPGTRLTVT.

As concerns this clonotype: A much more abundant neighbour one base away suggests this may be a read error. Since no conserved phenylalanine or tryptophan closes the CDR3, a read error is the likely cause. CDR3 DNA: TGTGCCAGCAGTTATCTAGCAGGGCTTAGCAATCAGCCCCAGCATCTT. It is translated as CASSYLAGLSNQPQHL. V usage is TRBV6-9 and J usage is TRBJ1-5; D possibly corresponds to TRBD1 (5 bases). Trimming removed 2 bases at V and 0 bases at J, with 11 bases between. This CDR3 is built from 16 residues. CDR1 MNHGY and CDR2 SVAAGI come from the germline V gene.

This chain connects TRBV2 to TRBJ2-5, with 11 bases fitting TRBD2. The CDR3 is 17 residues long. The trim removed 7 bases at V and 2 bases at J, leaving 12 bases unmatched. Germline V gene sequence: CDR1 SNHLY, CDR2 FYNNEI. The CDR3, as DNA: TGTGCCAGCACGGACCCGGGACTAGCGGAGCCTCAAGAGACCCAGTACTTC. It specifies CASTDPGLAEPQETQYF.

This clonotype has just a few counts. The gene calls are TRBV19 and TRBJ1-5; D gene uncertain. Germline CDR1 LNHDA, CDR2 SQIVND (reference sequence). CDR3 size: 15 residues. V lost 9 bases, J lost 6 bases, and 21 bases lay in between. CDR3 DNA sequence: TGTGCCAGCAGACCGGAGTCGGGATCGCGTCAGCCCCAGCATTTT. As protein: CASRPESGSRQPQHF.

This clonotype was observed at least ten times. The chain recombines TRBV30 with TRBJ2-5; D is unresolved. V was trimmed by 2 bases and J by 5 bases, leaving 6 bases between them. The CDR3 spans 11 residues. Germline V lookup: CDR1 GTSNPN, CDR2 SVGIG (reference sequence). CDR3 coding DNA: TGTGCCTGGAGTCTGTCCGAGACCCAGTACTTC. Protein: CAWSLSETQYF.